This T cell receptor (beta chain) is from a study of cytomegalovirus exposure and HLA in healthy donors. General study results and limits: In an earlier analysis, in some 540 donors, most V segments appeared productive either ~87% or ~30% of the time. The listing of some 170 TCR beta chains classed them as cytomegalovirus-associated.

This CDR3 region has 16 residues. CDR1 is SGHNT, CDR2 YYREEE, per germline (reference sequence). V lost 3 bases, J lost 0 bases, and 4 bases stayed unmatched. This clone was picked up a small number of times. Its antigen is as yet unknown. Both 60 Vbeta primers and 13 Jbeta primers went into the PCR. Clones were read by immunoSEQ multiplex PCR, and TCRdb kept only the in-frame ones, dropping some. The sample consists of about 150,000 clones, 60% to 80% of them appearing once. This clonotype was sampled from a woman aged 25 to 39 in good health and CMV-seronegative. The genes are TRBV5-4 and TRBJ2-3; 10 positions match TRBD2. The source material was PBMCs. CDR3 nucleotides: TGTGCCAGCAGCTACAGCGGGGGGGGCAGCACAGATACGCAGTATTTT. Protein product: CASSYSGGGSTDTQYF.